Listed below are T cell receptor beta chains from one sample, sequenced in a study of post-analysis software for immune sequencing data. TCRdb reanalysed the PCR reads using MiXCR and keeps one entry per CDR3 protein. The sample gives 700,000 to 800,000 distinct CDR3 sequences, around 27% of which show up once; roughly 0.54% is in the top ten. The sample comprised blood. The source of these receptors is a girl aged 10-17 years with multiple sclerosis. CDR3s include the opening cysteine and the closing phenylalanine or tryptophan. A D gene is named only where the DNA matches it firmly. Where a row states a size, it is once, few, many or the class of an expanded clone; other rows omit it.

clone size | D gene | J gene | V gene | CDR3 protein | CDR3 DNA
- | - | TRBJ2-2 | TRBV6-5 | CASSSGQSNTGELFF | TGTGCCAGCAGCTCAGGACAGTCGAACACCGGGGAGCTGTTTTTT
- | TRBD2 | TRBJ2-5 | TRBV6-2/TRBV6-3 | CASSQGGLAVGETQYF | TGTGCCAGCAGCCAGGGGGGACTAGCGGTAGGAGAGACCCAGTACTTC
few | - | TRBJ1-6 | TRBV24-1 | CATSARGMNSPLHF | TGTGCCACCAGTGCTAGGGGAATGAATTCACCCCTCCACTTT
few | TRBD2 | TRBJ2-2 | TRBV29-1 | CSAKLAGDVGELFF | TGCAGCGCGAAGCTAGCGGGAGACGTCGGGGAGCTGTTTTTT
- | - | TRBJ2-7 | TRBV6-5 | CASSSIDRITYEQYF | TGTGCCAGCAGTTCCATCGACAGGATCACCTACGAGCAGTACTTC
- | - | TRBJ2-1 | TRBV29-1 | CSVERGSSYNEQFF | TGCAGCGTTGAAAGGGGGAGCTCCTACAATGAGCAGTTCTTC
few | - | TRBJ1-1 | TRBV29-1 | CSVRGTEAFF | TGCAGCGTTCGGGGGACTGAAGCTTTCTTT
- | - | TRBJ2-1 | TRBV9 | CASSGGVFSYNEQFF | TGTGCCAGCAGCGGAGGCGTGTTTTCCTACAATGAGCAGTTCTTC
- | TRBD1 | TRBJ2-3 | TRBV24-1 | CATSGQGDLRSTDTQYF | TGTGCCACCAGTGGACAGGGAGACCTTAGGAGCACAGATACGCAGTATTTT
- | - | TRBJ1-1 | TRBV29-1 | CSVVKVMNTEAFF | TGCAGCGTTGTGAAGGTAATGAACACTGAAGCTTTCTTT
- | - | TRBJ2-1 | TRBV28 | CASSTRLGEWFAQFF | TGTGCCAGCAGCACTCGGCTAGGCGAATGGTTTGCGCAGTTCTTC
- | TRBD1 | TRBJ1-4 | TRBV25-1 | CASSYRGASNEKRFF | TGTGCCAGCAGTTACAGGGGGGCCTCGAATGAAAAACGGTTTTTT
- | - | TRBJ1-4 | TRBV5-1 | CASSLQGNNEKLFF | TGCGCCAGCAGCCTTCAGGGAAATAATGAAAAACTGTTTTTT
few | TRBD1 | TRBJ2-5 | TRBV7-2 | CASSKAGGETQYF | TGTGCCAGCAGTAAGGCAGGGGGTGAGACCCAGTACTTC
few | TRBD1 | TRBJ1-1 | TRBV6-5 | CASRRDRGAEAFF | TGTGCCAGCAGGCGAGACAGGGGAGCTGAAGCTTTCTTT